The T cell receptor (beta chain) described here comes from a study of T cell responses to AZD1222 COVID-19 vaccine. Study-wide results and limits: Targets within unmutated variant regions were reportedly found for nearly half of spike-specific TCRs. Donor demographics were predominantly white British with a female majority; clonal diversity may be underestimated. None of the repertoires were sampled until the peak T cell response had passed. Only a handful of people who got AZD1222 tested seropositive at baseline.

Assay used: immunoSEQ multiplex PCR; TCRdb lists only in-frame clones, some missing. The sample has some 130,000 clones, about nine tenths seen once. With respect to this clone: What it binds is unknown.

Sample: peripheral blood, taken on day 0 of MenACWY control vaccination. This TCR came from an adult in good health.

The CDR3 coding sequence is TGCAGTCCCTGGGACATCTACGAGCAGTACTTC. As protein: CSPWDIYEQYF. The chain carries TRBV20-1 and TRBJ2-7, with D possibly being TRBD1 (6 bases). CDR1 is DFQATT and CDR2 is SNEGSKA in the germline V gene (reference sequence). CDR3 size: 11 residues. Trimming stripped 8 bases from V and 3 bases from J, with 11 bases between.